The rows below give T cell receptor beta chains drawn from one sample of a study of CD8 T cells in ankylosing spondylitis. TCRdb re-called the 5' RACE reads through MiXCR, storing one row per CDR3 protein. This sample yields roughly 180,000 distinct CDR3 sequences, of which approximately 9% are seen a single time; around 16% belongs to the top ten. The sequencing sample was made of blood, either unsorted or a sorted T cell fraction (not recorded which). The receptors come from a female donor with ankylosing spondylitis or in good health (not recorded which). CDR3s include the opening cysteine and the closing phenylalanine or tryptophan. A D gene is named only where the DNA matches it firmly. Rows give clone size only sometimes, using once, few, many, or a class for an expanded clone.

size | J | V | D | length | DNA | CDR3
many | TRBJ2-1 | TRBV29-1 | TRBD2 | 14 | TGCAGCGTTGAAGGGACTAGTTGGGGCAATGAGCAGTTCTTC | CSVEGTSWGNEQFF
few | TRBJ2-2 | TRBV20-1 | - | 15 | TGCAGTGCTGATCCCCACCTAACGAACACCGGGGAGCTGTTTTTT | CSADPHLTNTGELFF
few | TRBJ2-1 | TRBV24-1 | TRBD2 | 13 | TGTGCCACCGGGGGGGTCAGGGTCAATGAGCAGTTCTTC | CATGGVRVNEQFF
- | TRBJ2-7 | TRBV7-9 | TRBD2 | 14 | TGTGCCAGCAGCCTTAGCGGGAGTGAGTACGAGCAGTACTTC | CASSLSGSEYEQYF
many | TRBJ2-1 | TRBV7-9 | - | 14 | TGTGCCCTACTAACCGGGACGAACTACAATGAGCAGTTCTTC | CALLTGTNYNEQFF
- | TRBJ2-1 | TRBV6-1 | TRBD2 | 13 | TGTGCCAGCGGGCAGCGGGAGACGGATGAGCAGTTCTTC | CASGQRETDEQFF
few | TRBJ2-1 | TRBV18 | TRBD1 | 15 | TGTGCCAGCTCACCTTGGACAGGGGGCATCGATGAGCAGTTCTTC | CASSPWTGGIDEQFF
- | TRBJ2-1 | TRBV4-3 | - | 14 | TGCGCCAGCAGCCAGGGGCTGAAGGACAATGAGCAGTTCTTC | CASSQGLKDNEQFF
many | TRBJ2-5 | TRBV28 | - | 14 | TGTGCCAGCAGAGATCCAGGGGTACAAGAGACCCAGTACTTC | CASRDPGVQETQYF
few | TRBJ2-7 | TRBV7-9 | - | 13 | TGTGCCAGCAGCTCCAGGGAATCCTACGAGCAGTACTTC | CASSSRESYEQYF
- | TRBJ1-5 | TRBV7-9 | - | 14 | TGTGCCAGCAGCACCGCCTATAGCAATCAGCCCCAGCATTTT | CASSTAYSNQPQHF
- | TRBJ2-7 | TRBV29-1 | TRBD1 | 13 | TGCAGCGCCCGGGACAGGGACTCCTACGAGCAGTACTTC | CSARDRDSYEQYF
few | TRBJ2-3 | TRBV7-9 | TRBD1 | 16 | TGTGCCAGCAGCCAATCCGGGACAGGGTTCACAGATACGCAGTATTTT | CASSQSGTGFTDTQYF
many | TRBJ2-1 | TRBV10-3 | - | 16 | TGTGCCATCAGTGAGTCGATGGCGGGCTCCTACAATGAGCAGTTCTTC | CAISESMAGSYNEQFF
- | TRBJ2-1 | TRBV5-4 | TRBD2 | 14 | TGTGCCAGCAGCTTGGTGGGACTAGTGGGTGAGCAGTTCTTC | CASSLVGLVGEQFF
- | TRBJ2-1 | TRBV12-3/TRBV12-4 | - | 15 | TGTGCCAGCAGTTCCGGACCGGACTCCCACAATGAGCAGTTCTTC | CASSSGPDSHNEQFF
- | TRBJ1-3 | TRBV12-3/TRBV12-4 | - | 13 | TGTGCCAGCAGTTTAGTGTTTGGAAACACCATATATTTT | CASSLVFGNTIYF
few | TRBJ1-6 | TRBV5-5 | - | 15 | TGTGCCAGCAGCCTTGAAGGCCCCGCGGATTCACCCCTCCACTTT | CASSLEGPADSPLHF
- | TRBJ2-1 | TRBV4-2 | TRBD1 | 14 | TGTGCCAGCAGCCCGGGACAGCTATACAATGAGCAGTTCTTC | CASSPGQLYNEQFF
few | TRBJ2-7 | TRBV7-6 | TRBD2 | 15 | TGTGCCAGCAGTTCACTAGCGGGAGTGGAAAACGAGCAGTACTTC | CASSSLAGVENEQYF
- | TRBJ1-2 | TRBV27 | TRBD1 | 12 | TGTGCCAGCAGCTCCGGACAGGGTGGCTACACCTTC | CASSSGQGGYTF
- | TRBJ2-1 | TRBV9 | - | 13 | TGTGCCAGCAGTCTGCCTGGACACAATGAGCAGTTCTTC | CASSLPGHNEQFF
few | TRBJ2-1 | TRBV12-3/TRBV12-4 | TRBD2 | 18 | TGTGCCAGCAGGGGGTGGACTAGCGGGCACACTCTAATCAATGAGCAGTTCTTC | CASRGWTSGHTLINEQFF
- | TRBJ2-1 | TRBV23-1 | TRBD2 | 16 | TGCGCCAGCAGTCAATCTTCCGGGAGGAACTACAATGAGCAGTTCTTC | CASSQSSGRNYNEQFF
- | TRBJ2-1 | TRBV5-6 | TRBD1 | 14 | TGTGCCAGCAGCTTGGAGGGACAGGTTCATGAGCAGTTCTTC | CASSLEGQVHEQFF
- | TRBJ2-7 | TRBV30 | TRBD2 | 14 | TGTGCCTGGAGTGAGAAGGGAGGGGACTACGAGCAGTACTTC | CAWSEKGGDYEQYF
- | TRBJ2-5 | TRBV7-9 | - | 14 | TGTGCCAGCAGCCACGACCGAAGACAAGAGACCCAGTACTTC | CASSHDRRQETQYF
few | TRBJ1-1 | TRBV6-5 | - | 14 | TGTGCCAGCAGTTTCGACGGGATGAACACTGAAGCTTTCTTT | CASSFDGMNTEAFF
many | TRBJ1-6 | TRBV27 | - | 18 | TGTGCCAGCAGTTTATTTGGGGACCAGAGCTCCTATAATTCACCCCTCCACTTT | CASSLFGDQSSYNSPLHF
- | TRBJ1-5 | TRBV12-3/TRBV12-4 | TRBD1 | 15 | TGTGCCAGCAGTCGACAGGGGGCGAGCAATCAGCCCCAGCATTTT | CASSRQGASNQPQHF
few | TRBJ2-3 | TRBV6-5 | - | 15 | TGTGCCAGCACTTTCAGCGGGTCCGTTGCAGATACGCAGTATTTT | CASTFSGSVADTQYF
few | TRBJ1-1 | TRBV20-1 | - | 15 | TGCAGTGCCGTCCCATGGGGCGCACTGGGCACTGAAGCTTTCTTT | CSAVPWGALGTEAFF
many | TRBJ2-3 | TRBV7-2 | - | 13 | TGTGCCAGCAGCTTATCCGTCACAGATACGCAGTATTTT | CASSLSVTDTQYF
few | TRBJ2-7 | TRBV19 | TRBD1 | 14 | TGTGCCAGTAGTATTTTGGGACAGGGATACGAGCAGTACTTC | CASSILGQGYEQYF
few | TRBJ1-2 | TRBV29-1 | - | 13 | TGCAGCGTTGAAGAAGAAGGCCCCTATGGCTACACCTTC | CSVEEEGPYGYTF
few | TRBJ2-7 | TRBV27 | - | 13 | TGTGCCAGCAGTCAACAGGGGGGGTACGAGCAGTACTTC | CASSQQGGYEQYF
few | TRBJ2-1 | TRBV12-3/TRBV12-4 | - | 12 | TGTGCCAGCGGATACTATAGCGGCGAGCAGTTCTTC | CASGYYSGEQFF
few | TRBJ1-3 | TRBV6-5 | - | 16 | TGTGCCAGCAGTTACACCCGCGCTCTCTCTGGAAACACCATATATTTT | CASSYTRALSGNTIYF
many | TRBJ2-4 | TRBV11-2 | - | 12 | TGTGCCAGCAGCTTAGATCCCAACATTCAGTACTTC | CASSLDPNIQYF
many | TRBJ2-5 | TRBV6-1 | - | 15 | TGTGCCAGCACCCAAACGGGACATTTTCAAGAGACCCAGTACTTC | CASTQTGHFQETQYF
many | TRBJ2-7 | TRBV5-1 | - | 12 | TGCGCCAGCAGCTTGGCCGTAGACGAGCAGTACTTC | CASSLAVDEQYF
few | TRBJ1-2 | TRBV27 | - | 13 | TGTGCCAGCAGTTACTCAGCAAACTATGGCTACACCTTC | CASSYSANYGYTF
medium-sized | TRBJ2-4 | TRBV29-1 | - | 14 | TGCAGCGTTCAAAAACAGACTAATAAAAACATTCAGTACTTC | CSVQKQTNKNIQYF
many | TRBJ2-1 | TRBV7-2 | TRBD2 | 16 | TGTGCCAGCAGCTTAATGGGCAAGCTAGCGGGAGGGCCGCAGTTCTTC | CASSLMGKLAGGPQFF
few | TRBJ2-6 | TRBV20-1 | - | 16 | TGCAGTGCAGACGAGAGCAGGGTTTCTGGGGCCAACGTCCTGACTTTC | CSADESRVSGANVLTF
many | TRBJ2-7 | TRBV7-9 | TRBD1 | 17 | TGTGCCAGCAGCTTACCCCCAACCGGGACAGAGCCCTACGAGCAGTACTTC | CASSLPPTGTEPYEQYF
few | TRBJ2-7 | TRBV9 | - | 13 | TGTGCCAGCAGCCCTTCAGGGGCCTACGAGCAGTACTTC | CASSPSGAYEQYF
few | TRBJ1-1 | TRBV27 | - | 15 | TGTGCCAGCACTAAGGGGGGGGGCCCGGACACTGAAGCTTTCTTT | CASTKGGGPDTEAFF